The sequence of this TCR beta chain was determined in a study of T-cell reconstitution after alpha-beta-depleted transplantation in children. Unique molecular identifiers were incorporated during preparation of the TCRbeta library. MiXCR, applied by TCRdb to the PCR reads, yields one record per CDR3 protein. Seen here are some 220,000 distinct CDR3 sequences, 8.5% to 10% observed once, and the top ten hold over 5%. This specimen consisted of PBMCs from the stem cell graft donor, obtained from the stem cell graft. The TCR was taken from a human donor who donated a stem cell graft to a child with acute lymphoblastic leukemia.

The CDR3 spells CASSFNSGAGELFF. CDR3 sequence (DNA): TGTGCCAGCAGTTTTAACAGTGGCGCCGGGGAGCTGTTTTTT. The rearrangement joins TRBV12-3 or TRBV12-4 to TRBJ2-2; D gene ambiguous. The V end was cut by 3 bases, the J end by 6 bases, with 11 bases between. The CDR3 runs to 14 residues.